A single sample is the source of the 12 T cell receptor beta chains below, sequenced in a study of cytomegalovirus exposure and HLA in healthy donors. PCR primers comprised 60 Vbeta and 13 Jbeta primers. Libraries were prepared by immunoSEQ multiplex PCR; TCRdb keeps only in-frame clonotypes and omits some of them. This table has over 200,000 clones, about 85% appearing once. Sequenced sample: PBMCs. All receptors derive from a human donor in good health.

The chain couples TRBV30 to TRBJ2-1; 12 positions agree with TRBD2. Looked up from germline, CDR1 is GTSNPN and CDR2 is SVGIG (reference sequence). The CDR3 sequence is 15 residues long. J lost 9 bases, V lost 1 base, and 7 bases had no gene match. The CDR3 spells CAWSGPSGRVGEQFF. DNA for the CDR3: TGTGCCTGGAGTGGGCCTAGCGGGAGGGTTGGTGAGCAGTTCTTC.

This sequence joins TRBV9 and TRBJ2-7, with 12 bases that match TRBD2. Per germline, CDR1 SGDLS and CDR2 YYNGEE. This CDR3 spans 16 amino acids. The V and J ends lost 1 base and 2 bases, in that order; junction bases with no gene match: 4. CDR3 in DNA: TGTGCCAGCAGCGTATCGGGGACTAGCGGGCCCTACGAGCAGTACTTC. Translating gives CASSVSGTSGPYEQYF.

This clone was counted once. CDR3 nucleotides: TGTGCCAGCAGTCCCCAGGGAAGGGACAATGAGCAGTTCTTC. Its protein is CASSPQGRDNEQFF. The rearrangement uses TRBV6-6 and TRBJ2-1; D is perhaps TRBD1 (5 bases). CDR3 length: 14 residues. The V gene's germline CDR1 is MNHNY and CDR2 SVGAGI (reference sequence). V was cut by 5 bases and J by 5 bases, with 13 bases left in between.

This clone was picked up one time. V is TRBV5-4 and J is TRBJ2-5; TRBD1 matches 11 bases. CDR3 size: 19 residues. The trim removed 3 bases at V and 0 bases at J, leaving 13 bases unmatched. Germline values: CDR1 SGHNT, CDR2 YYREEE (reference sequence). DNA of the CDR3: TGTGCCAGCAGCTATAAAAGGACAGGGGGCCTCCAACACCAAGAGACCCAGTACTTC. Protein: CASSYKRTGGLQHQETQYF. The variable domain in full, with the rest retrieved from reference TRBV5-4 and TRBJ2-5, is ETGVTQSPTHLIKTRGQQVTLRCSSQSGHNTVSWYQQALGQGPQFIFQYYREEENGRGNFPPRFSGLQFPNYSSELNVNALELDDSALYLCASSYKRTGGLQHQETQYFGPGTRLLVL.

The chain carries TRBV28 and TRBJ2-7; 15 nucleotides match TRBD2. The CDR3 extends over 16 amino acids. V trimming: 2 bases; J trimming: 2 bases; junction bases outside the gene matches: 1. Germline values: CDR1 MDHEN, CDR2 SYDVKM. The CDR3 DNA is TGTGCCAGCAGTTTAAGGACTAGCGGGAGGGCCTACGAGCAGTACTTC. The encoded protein is CASSLRTSGRAYEQYF.

This chain links TRBV21-1 with TRBJ2-7; the table's D call TRBD1 went unverified against the DNA. TRBV21-1 is deemed a pseudogene. CDR3 length: 16 residues. CDR3 region: CASSQEDRVCFYEQYF. CDR3 bases: TGTGCCAGCAGCCAAGAAGACAGGGTGTGTTTCTACGAGCAGTACTTC.

The V and J genes are TRBV13 and TRBJ2-1; D remains unclear. This CDR3 has 13 amino acids. The V end lost 1 base, the J end lost 7 bases, and 8 bases lay between the germline ends. The germline CDR1 and CDR2 sequences are PRHDT and FYEKMQ (reference sequence). CDR3 nucleotides: TGTGCCAGCAGCTTAGACTACTCAAATGAGCAGTTCTTC. This codes for CASSLDYSNEQFF.

The chain combines TRBV7-9 with TRBJ2-5, with D possibly TRBD1 on 5 matching bases. In germline, CDR1 is SEHNR, CDR2 FQNEAQ (reference sequence). V was shortened by 4 bases and J by 5 bases, with 14 bases between the two germline ends. The CDR3 runs 14 residues. CDR3 residues: CASSSSWGRETQYF. The CDR3 nucleotides are TGTGCCAGCAGCTCTAGTTGGGGCCGGGAGACCCAGTACTTC. Full variable domain (outside the CDR3, taken from reference TRBV7-9 and TRBJ2-5): DTGVSQNPRHKITKRGQNVTFRCDPISEHNRLYWYRQTLGQGPEFLTYFQNEAQLEKSRLLSDRFSAERPKGSFSTLEIQRTEQGDSAMYLCASSSSWGRETQYFGPGTRLLVL.

This clone was detected once. The chain employs TRBV7-2 and TRBJ2-1; D possibly corresponds to TRBD1 (5 bases). Trimming removed 2 bases at V and 8 bases at J, with 7 bases between. The V gene's germline CDR1 is SGHTA and CDR2 FQGNSA. The CDR3 extends over 12 amino acids. The CDR3: CASSLRGYEQFF. The DNA for the CDR3 is TGTGCCAGCAGCTTAAGGGGTTATGAGCAGTTCTTC.

The V call is TRBV11-3, the J call TRBJ2-1, with 14 bases identical to TRBD2. V was pared by 5 bases and J by 9 bases, with 6 bases of the junction left unmatched. From germline, CDR1 is SGHNT and CDR2 YENEEA. The CDR3 consists of 15 residues. This CDR3 is CASSRGLAGGAEQFF. CDR3 nucleotide sequence: TGTGCCAGCAGCCGCGGACTAGCGGGAGGTGCTGAGCAGTTCTTC. The full variable domain, completed using reference TRBV11-3 and TRBJ2-1, is EAGVVQSPRYKIIEKKQPVAFWCNPISGHNTLYWYLQNLGQGPELLIRYENEEAVDDSQLPKDRFSAERLKGVDSTLKIQPAELGDSAVYLCASSRGLAGGAEQFFGPGTRLTVL.

The rearrangement links TRBV10-1 to TRBJ2-7; no firm D call. V was trimmed by 2 bases and J by 7 bases, leaving 6 bases between them. The CDR3 is 11 residues long. CDR1 and CDR2 from the germline V gene are WNHNN and SYGVQD (reference sequence). CDR3 sequence: CASSEGREQYF. In nucleotides, the CDR3 is TGCGCCAGCAGTGAGGGTAGAGAGCAGTACTTC.

This clone was recorded only once. V and J are TRBV6-5 and TRBJ2-7, with TRBD2 identical over 11 bases. Germline CDR1 and CDR2: MNHEY and SVGAGI. This CDR3 spans 14 amino acids. Trimming cost V 5 bases and J 3 bases; bases outside gene matches: 3. Here the CDR3 reads CASSPTSGNYEQYF. In DNA, the CDR3 is TGTGCCAGCAGTCCGACTAGCGGGAACTACGAGCAGTACTTC.